This T cell receptor (beta chain) stems from a study of blood T cell repertoires in COVID-19. Across the whole study: Whether acute or convalescent, the COVID-19 samples came from the United States, Italy and Spain.

Participants came from roughly 23 US areas, aged about 18 to 90 years. Participants' reported clinical history set cohort assignment. CDR1 is LGHDT and CDR2 is YNNKEL in the germline V gene (reference sequence). Trimming took 0 bases from V and 5 from J, leaving 15 bases between them. The CDR3 length is 16 residues. In the original workflow: The authors estimated nucleated cell counts from reference gene primer amplification. Profiled with immunoSEQ multiplex PCR; TCRdb holds only in-frame clones, not every one. The V and J calls and the clone size are those of that table, but D and trimming were determined from the DNA. The data contain some 320,000 clones, over 85% of them singletons.

This TCR was recovered from a man in his sixties who had recovered from COVID-19. This rearrangement joins TRBV3-1 (or the pseudogene TRBV3-2) to TRBJ2-3; the D gene is possibly TRBD1 (6 bases). Input material: PBMCs or T cells enriched from blood (not recorded which). The CDR3 region is CASSQDSRGTGDTQYF. The CDR3 nucleotides read TGTGCCAGCAGCCAAGATAGTAGGGGGACGGGAGATACGCAGTATTTT.